Sequencing of this TCR beta chain was carried out in a study of blood T cells in healthy people across ages. Details on this clonotype: Its antigen is not identified.

Donors ranged from roughly 6 to 95 years old and were healthy Caucasians in Russia. PCR was performed a second time for roughly 7 to 12 cycles using a sample-barcoded 5' primer and a J-beta primer mix. Carrying 12 random nucleotides, a template-switch adaptor labeled each individual cDNA molecule. TCRdb reanalysed the 5' RACE reads using MiXCR and keeps one entry per CDR3 protein. Of approximately 360,000 distinct CDR3 sequences listed, roughly half are singletons. Study-level findings and limits: Not knowing donor CMV status may have confounded expanded clonotype changes. Versus aged donors, long-lived donors had higher diversity and more naive CD4+ cells.

This receptor was identified in a man aged 55 to 70 in good health. The sample consisted of blood.

CDR3 nucleotides: TGTGCCAGCAGCTTAGGCCCCAAGGCCGTCACCTTC. This sequence encodes CASSLGPKAVTF. The chain uses TRBV11-2 and TRBJ1-2, with no clear D. Trimming cost V 1 base and J 13 bases, with 13 bases left between them. Germline V gene data show CDR1 as SGHAT and CDR2 as FQNNGV. The CDR3 is 12 residues long.